Given below is one TCR beta chain in context. Its antigen is not identified. The table came from immunoSEQ multiplex PCR; TCRdb's copy has only in-frame clones and leaves some out. This sample carries some 10,000 clones, 70% to 90% of them seen once, and the ten largest clones take 8% to 10%. Trimming pared 2 bases from V and 2 bases from J, leaving 9 bases between. The germline V gene encodes CDR1 LNHDA and CDR2 SQIVND (reference sequence). The CDR3 extends over 14 amino acids. The data originate from a study of blood T cell dynamics during melanoma immunotherapy. At the level of the study: First-line therapy was either pembrolizumab or nivolumab with ipilimumab for metastatic melanoma.

The time point: pre-treatment baseline. One draw preceded checkpoint blockade; another followed its first cycle at week 3. Patients had no prior systemic cancer treatment, immunosuppressants or other active cancers. Study-wide findings and caveats: Disease-control patients' PBMC repertoires became either more clonal or more diverse at W3.

Sequenced material: blood, taken from a patient treated with checkpoint blockade. This sequence joins TRBV19 and TRBJ2-5, with D tentatively TRBD1 (5 bases). This clonotype originated in a human donor with melanoma. CDR3 sequence (DNA): TGTGCCAGTAGTATAACTGACAGTCAAGAGACCCAGTACTTC. This translates into CASSITDSQETQYF.